These 4 T cell receptor beta chains share one sample of origin, sequenced in a study of blood T cell repertoires in COVID-19. Generated by immunoSEQ multiplex PCR, the TCRdb table keeps only in-frame clones and is missing some. Among about 140,000 clones listed, around 88% were seen once. The source material was peripheral blood. Receptors were obtained from a woman in her sixties with acute or convalescent COVID-19.

V and J are TRBV20-1 and TRBJ2-1; possible D gene TRBD1, 6 bases. This CDR3 is 11 amino acids long. Between the trimmed V and J ends, which lost 3 bases and 9 bases, there was a span of 9 bases. Germline CDR1 reads DFQATT; CDR2 reads SNEGSKA (reference sequence). CDR3 nucleotide sequence: TGCAGTGCTAGTGGCAGGGGTGAGCAGTTCTTC. It yields the protein CSASGRGEQFF.

The rearrangement joins TRBV5-5 to TRBJ2-3; TRBD1 aligns across 11 bases. Unmatched junction bases numbered 12, after V lost 4 bases and J lost 8 bases. The CDR3 has 16 residues. The germline gives CDR1 SGHKS, CDR2 YYEKEE (reference sequence). This CDR3 reads CASSGVGTGGYSTQYF. The CDR3 DNA follows: TGTGCCAGCAGCGGAGTCGGGACAGGGGGTTATAGTACGCAGTATTTT.

The chain joins TRBV7-2 to TRBJ2-1; perhaps TRBD1 as D (6 bases). The V end lost 5 bases, the J end lost 4 bases, and 18 bases lay between the germline ends. The length of the CDR3 is 16 residues. Germline CDR1 is SGHTA and CDR2 is FQGNSA. CDR3: CASSHLGQTYYNEQFF. In nucleotides, the CDR3 is TGTGCCAGCAGCCATTTAGGACAGACTTATTACAATGAGCAGTTCTTC.

The V and J genes are TRBV15 and TRBJ1-4, with TRBD1 matching over 7 bases. V lost 1 base to trimming and J lost 4 bases; unmatched junction nucleotides: 6. This CDR3 spans 16 amino acids. Germline V gene sequence: CDR1 LNHNV, CDR2 YYDKDF (reference sequence). In DNA, the CDR3 is TGTGCCACCAGCAGAGGCAGGGGGGTCGGTAATGAAAAACTGTTTTTT. Translated, it gives CATSRGRGVGNEKLFF.